The entry below gives a single T cell receptor beta chain sequence along with its context. Its target is unknown. The source of the sample is a study of cytomegalovirus exposure and HLA in healthy donors. Study-level points and caveats: The later analysis indicated that the majority of CMV-associated TCR beta chains appeared HLA-restricted. Equally common other TCR beta chains were less clonally expanded than HLA-associated ones, a later analysis found.

V dropped 6 bases and J dropped 0 bases, with 14 bases sitting between them. Germline values: CDR1 MNHNY, CDR2 SVGAGI (reference sequence). This CDR3 comprises 15 residues. The PCR employed 60 Vbeta primers together with 13 Jbeta primers. Using immunoSEQ multiplex PCR, the repertoire was profiled, and TCRdb retains in-frame clones only, with some absent. The table has 200,000 to 250,000 clones, roughly 88% seen once. Every donor was a healthy person donating bone marrow. Sequenced material: PBMCs. The gene calls are TRBV6-6 and TRBJ1-2, with D possibly TRBD1 on 5 matching bases. This sequence originates from a boy between 2 and 10 years old in good health and CMV-seronegative. In DNA form, the CDR3 reads TGTGCCAGCAGAGACGACAGAGCGACTAACTATGGCTACACCTTC. It yields the protein CASRDDRATNYGYTF.